These 30 T cell receptor beta chains were sequenced from one sample in a study of blood T cell repertoires in COVID-19. The table came from immunoSEQ multiplex PCR; TCRdb's copy has only in-frame clones and leaves some out. The sample shows nearly 200,000 clones, roughly 84% of them seen only once. The sequenced material came from PBMCs or T cells enriched from blood (not recorded which). Receptors originate from a man aged 40-50 years who had recovered from COVID-19.

The chain joins TRBV11-2 to TRBJ2-7; TRBD2 might be the D (7 bases). There are 18 residues in the CDR3. Deletions cut 5 bases from V and 0 bases from J, with 23 bases between. The V gene's germline CDR1 is SGHAT and CDR2 FQNNGV. CDR3 sequence (DNA): TGTGCCAGCAGCGGGGGGGGCAGGGAAAGTATGGTCTCCTACGAGCAGTACTTC. It translates to CASSGGGRESMVSYEQYF.

The chain uses TRBV27 and TRBJ1-5; D remains unclear. V gave up 5 bases and J gave up 3 bases, with 17 bases separating them. Germline V gene sequence: CDR1 MNHEY, CDR2 SMNVEV (reference sequence). The CDR3 spans 16 residues. The CDR3 DNA reads as TGTGCCAGCAGTCCCCCCGCGGGAGATTTCAATCAGCCCCAGCATTTT. Translated, it gives CASSPPAGDFNQPQHF.

This chain uses TRBV4-3 with TRBJ1-2; tentatively, D is TRBD1 (5 bases). This CDR3 spans 16 amino acids. Germline loops: CDR1 LGHNA, CDR2 YSLEER. Trimming removed 4 bases from V and 4 bases from J, with 19 bases in between. This chain's CDR3 is CASSRHERPGGYGYTF. The CDR3 DNA follows: TGCGCCAGCAGCCGACACGAACGCCCCGGGGGCTATGGCTACACCTTC.

Concerning this clone itself: Other DNA sequences of this sample code for an identical CDR3. The J gene is TRBJ2-7, the V gene TRBV13, with 8 bases identical to TRBD2. This CDR3 is 15 amino acids long. The germline V gene has CDR1 PRHDT and CDR2 FYEKMQ (reference sequence). Germline trimming cut 0 bases from V and 5 bases from J; bases unmatched to any gene: 6. The CDR3 protein is CASSLGGTGGDEQYF. The CDR3 region has the DNA TGTGCCAGCAGCTTAGGGGGAACGGGGGGGGACGAGCAGTACTTC.

The chain joins TRBV28 to TRBJ1-1, with D unresolved. V gave up 4 bases and J gave up 12 bases, with 12 bases separating them. The CDR3 consists of 11 residues. Germline V gives CDR1 MDHEN, CDR2 SYDVKM. This CDR3 reads CASSSTTRSFF. The CDR3 DNA follows: TGTGCCAGCAGTTCAACCACGAGATCTTTCTTT.

The genes are TRBV7-2 and TRBJ1-3, with 9 bases matching TRBD1. The CDR3 has 16 amino acids. J lost 2 bases, V lost 5 bases, and 7 bases had no gene match. CDR1 and CDR2 from the germline V gene are SGHTA and FQGNSA. CDR3 DNA sequence: TGTGCCAGCAGCCCTCGACAGGGGGATACTGGAAACACCATATATTTT. It specifies CASSPRQGDTGNTIYF.

The chain employs TRBV7-2 and TRBJ2-7; D is ambiguous. The CDR3 totals 11 residues. Germline lookup yields CDR1 SGHTA and CDR2 FQGNSA. V was cut by 5 bases and J by 3 bases, with 5 bases left in between. The CDR3 coding sequence is TGTGCCAGCAGCCTCTTCTACGAGCAGTACTTC. It yields the protein CASSLFYEQYF.

This rearrangement joins TRBV2 to TRBJ2-7; possibly TRBD1 for D (6 bases). The germline CDR1 and CDR2 sequences are SNHLY and FYNNEI. The CDR3 consists of 14 residues. The V gene lost 0 bases and the J gene lost 5 bases, with 11 bases spanning the gap. The CDR3 nucleotides read TGTGCCAGCAGTGAAGCGAGGGACACTCACGAGCAGTACTTC. Translating it yields CASSEARDTHEQYF.

The V and J genes are TRBV5-4 and TRBJ2-1, with 8 bases that match TRBD1. This CDR3 spans 14 amino acids. CDR1 is SGHNT and CDR2 is YYREEE in the germline V gene (reference sequence). Trimming took 2 bases from V and 7 from J; bases not matched to a gene: 5. CDR3 coding DNA: TGTGCCAGCAGCTTATCGAGGACAGGGAATGAGCAGTTCTTC. It specifies CASSLSRTGNEQFF.

The chain has TRBV27 and TRBJ1-6; 10 bases line up with TRBD1. The germline CDR1 and CDR2 sequences are MNHEY and SMNVEV (reference sequence). The junction had 6 bases not matched to a gene; V was cut back by 8 bases and J by 8 bases. There are 14 residues in the CDR3. The CDR3 protein is CASGRQGADSPLHF. The DNA for the CDR3 is TGTGCCAGCGGAAGACAGGGGGCGGATTCACCCCTCCACTTT.

The CDR3 DNA sequence: TGCGCCAGCAGCCAAGCCGGGGGGCGCGACGAGCAGTACTTC. This sequence encodes CASSQAGGRDEQYF. The gene calls are TRBV4-3 and TRBJ2-7, with a possible D match to TRBD2 (7 bases). Trimming took 1 base from V and 5 from J, leaving 12 bases between them. Looked up from germline, CDR1 is LGHNA and CDR2 is YSLEER. The CDR3 is made up of 14 amino acids.

V gene TRBV30 combines with J gene TRBJ1-1, with 7 bases aligning to TRBD1. The CDR3 spans 10 residues. Trimming removed 5 bases from V and 8 bases from J; junction bases left unmatched: 2. CDR1 GTSNPN and CDR2 SVGIG come from the germline V gene (reference sequence). As DNA, the CDR3 is TGTGCCTGGGGGGGACAGGAAGCTTTCTTT. This codes for CAWGGQEAFF.

The chain uses TRBV4-2 and TRBJ1-6; 8 bases agree with TRBD1. V lost 4 bases to trimming and J lost 7 bases; unmatched junction nucleotides: 6. Germline V CDR1 and CDR2: LGHNA, YNFKEQ. The CDR3 totals 15 residues. The DNA of the CDR3 is TGTGCCAGCAGCCCAGGGGGCTTTTCCAATTCACCCCTCCACTTT. It encodes CASSPGGFSNSPLHF.

The chain combines TRBV29-1 with TRBJ1-2; TRBD1 matches at 8 bases. Trimming at V came to 7 bases and at J to 0 bases, leaving 16 bases not matched to a gene. This CDR3 contains 17 residues. CDR1 SQVTM and CDR2 ANQGSEA come from the germline V gene. CDR3 sequence (DNA): TGCAGCGCTATTGGACAGGGCTCTTATCTACCTAACTATGGCTACACCTTC. Its protein product is CSAIGQGSYLPNYGYTF.

J is TRBJ1-6 and V is TRBV3-1 (or the pseudogene TRBV3-2); D is possibly TRBD1 (5 bases). Germline CDR1 and CDR2: LGHDT and YNNKEL (reference sequence). The CDR3 consists of 16 residues. V was trimmed by 1 base and J by 3 bases, leaving 10 bases between them. The CDR3 loop is CASSQGGLNYNSPLHF. CDR3 DNA: TGTGCCAGCAGCCAAGGGGGACTGAACTATAATTCACCCCTCCACTTT.

V usage is TRBV6-5 and J usage is TRBJ1-5, with D maybe TRBD1 (5 bases). The CDR3 totals 15 residues. The germline gives CDR1 MNHEY, CDR2 SVGAGI. V lost 0 bases and J lost 9, with 15 bases in between. The DNA for the CDR3 is TGTGCCAGCAGTTACTCCGCAGGGTCTAATGGGCCCCAGCATTTT. Its protein is CASSYSAGSNGPQHF.

V gene TRBV2 combines with J gene TRBJ1-6; tentatively, D is TRBD1 (6 bases). V was shortened by 4 bases and J by 8 bases, with 9 bases between the two germline ends. The germline CDR1 and CDR2 sequences are SNHLY and FYNNEI. The CDR3 totals 13 residues. The CDR3 DNA follows: TGTGCCAGCAGTGTGGCAGGGGATTCACCCCTCCACTTT. Amino acids: CASSVAGDSPLHF.

This clone came up a few times. The chain links TRBV25-1 to TRBJ1-3; TRBD1 is a possible D gene (6 bases). Trimming took 3 bases from V and 0 from J, leaving 9 bases between them. The CDR3 has 15 residues. Germline lookup yields CDR1 MGHDK and CDR2 SYGVNS. DNA for the CDR3: TGTGCCAGCAGTGATGGGGGCCCCTCTGGAAACACCATATATTTT. Encoded protein: CASSDGGPSGNTIYF.

This chain connects TRBV6-2 or TRBV6-3 to TRBJ2-2; 7 bases fit TRBD1. Germline V gene lookup returns CDR1 MNHEY and CDR2 SVGEGT. The CDR3 consists of 13 residues. The ends lost 5 bases at V and 7 bases at J; junction bases unmatched: 4. The CDR3 loop reads CASSQQGNGELFF. The CDR3 coding sequence is TGTGCCAGCAGTCAACAGGGGAACGGGGAGCTGTTTTTT.

The genes are TRBV2 and TRBJ1-1; maybe TRBD1 (5 bases). The CDR3 sequence is 11 residues long. V was trimmed by 7 bases and J by 6 bases, leaving 9 bases between them. Germline-derived CDR1 and CDR2 are SNHLY and FYNNEI. The CDR3 DNA is TGTGCCAGCAACAGGTTTGCTGAAGCTTTCTTT. It translates to CASNRFAEAFF.

This clone was seen a single time. This CDR3 is CASSIGVSGANVLTF. In DNA form, the CDR3 reads TGTGCCAGTAGTATAGGCGTTTCTGGGGCCAACGTCCTGACTTTC. The J gene is TRBJ2-6, the V gene TRBV19; D remains unclear. This CDR3 contains 15 residues. Between the trimmed V and J ends, which lost 1 base and 1 base, there was a span of 5 bases. Germline values: CDR1 LNHDA, CDR2 SQIVND (reference sequence).

The V and J genes are TRBV7-2 and TRBJ2-3, with 9 bases matching TRBD2. CDR1 is SGHTA and CDR2 is FQGNSA in the germline V gene. CDR3 length: 17 amino acids. The J segment lost 5 bases and the V segment lost 1 base, leaving 10 bases of the junction unmatched. CDR3 region: CASSLGGAGGSVDTQYF. CDR3 DNA sequence: TGTGCCAGCAGCTTAGGGGGCGCGGGGGGGTCAGTAGATACGCAGTATTTT. The full variable domain, in which reference TRBV7-2 and TRBJ2-3 provide the parts outside the CDR3, is GAGVSQSPSNKVTEKGKDVELRCDPISGHTALYWYRQSLGQGLEFLIYFQGNSAPDKSGLPSDRFSAERTGGSVSTLTIQRTQQEDSAVYLCASSLGGAGGSVDTQYFGPGTRLTVL.

On this clone itself: The conserved closing phenylalanine or tryptophan is absent in this CDR3, likely reflecting a read error. No DNA is shown, since the ends of the CDR3 on it are uncertain; the CDR3 is the one TCRdb lists. The J gene is TRBJ2-7, the V gene TRBV4-3; the DNA was not used to check the table's D call, TRBD1. The CDR3 comprises 11 residues, both ends counted. Germline V gives CDR1 LGHNA, CDR2 YSLEER. The CDR3 sequence: CASSPPGRGGD.

V is TRBV11-2 and J is TRBJ2-7; a weak D match, TRBD2 (6 bases). Deletions cut 0 bases from V and 6 bases from J, with 9 bases between. CDR3 length: 13 amino acids. Germline lookup yields CDR1 SGHAT and CDR2 FQNNGV. In DNA, the CDR3 is TGTGCCAGCAGCTTAGAGGCGGGGAGCGAGCAGTACTTC. This encodes CASSLEAGSEQYF.

The chain joins TRBV19 to TRBJ2-4; no firm D call. The CDR3 spans 15 residues. CDR1 is LNHDA and CDR2 is SQIVND in the germline V gene (reference sequence). V was shortened by 4 bases and J by 0 bases, with 10 bases between the two germline ends. The CDR3 sequence is CASSKADLAKNIQYF. The CDR3 DNA is TGTGCCAGTAGTAAGGCGGATTTAGCCAAAAACATTCAGTACTTC.

This chain uses TRBV9 with TRBJ1-4, with TRBD1 as a possible D gene (5 bases). V was clipped by 2 bases and J by 3 bases, with 11 bases between them. The CDR3 runs 15 residues. The germline CDR1 and CDR2 sequences are SGDLS and YYNGEE. The CDR3 is CASSVSQGANEKLFF. CDR3 DNA: TGTGCCAGCAGCGTCTCCCAAGGGGCTAATGAAAAACTGTTTTTT.

This chain joins TRBV29-1 and TRBJ1-3; D is uncertain. Germline V gene sequence: CDR1 SQVTM, CDR2 ANQGSEA. V was clipped by 6 bases and J by 0 bases, with 15 bases between them. This CDR3 is 15 amino acids long. The CDR3 nucleotides read TGCAGCGTCGCAACTGGTCGGGGCTCTGGAAACACCATATATTTT. Its translation: CSVATGRGSGNTIYF.

This sequence joins TRBV3-1 (or the pseudogene TRBV3-2) and TRBJ1-6; D not resolved. Germline CDR1 is LGHDT and CDR2 is YNNKEL (reference sequence). The CDR3 covers 17 residues. V shed 6 bases and J shed 0 bases, with 15 bases lying between them. The DNA for the CDR3 is TGTGCCAGCAGAAATGAGGAGGCGAGCTCCTATAATTCACCCCTCCACTTT. As protein: CASRNEEASSYNSPLHF.

The rearrangement uses TRBV4-2 and TRBJ1-4, with D unclear. Germline CDR1 is LGHNA and CDR2 is YNFKEQ. The CDR3 length is 17 residues. Trimming removed 6 bases at V and 0 bases at J, with 17 bases between. CDR3: CASRTFNSFATNEKLFF. CDR3 bases: TGTGCCAGCAGAACCTTTAACAGCTTCGCAACTAATGAAAAACTGTTTTTT.

Only one count was recorded for this clone. V gene TRBV4-2 combines with J gene TRBJ1-4; a possible D gene is TRBD1 (6 bases). Deletions cut 0 bases from V and 7 bases from J, with 12 bases between. Germline loops: CDR1 LGHNA, CDR2 YNFKEQ. The CDR3 has 15 amino acids. Written as DNA, the CDR3 is TGTGCCAGCAGCCAAGAGGGGGGGCAAGGTGAAAAACTGTTTTTT. This gives the protein CASSQEGGQGEKLFF.